This T cell receptor (beta chain) was obtained from a study of blood T cell repertoires in COVID-19. Repertoires were generated with immunoSEQ multiplex PCR, while TCRdb's copy carries only in-frame clones and drops some. The table has 50,000 to 70,000 clones, more than 90% seen once. V was clipped by 4 bases and J by 2 bases; unmatched bases: 9. Germline V lookup: CDR1 SGHRS, CDR2 YFSETQ. This CDR3 region has 16 residues. Sequencing was carried out using peripheral blood. The chain employs TRBV5-1 and TRBJ1-1; 9 nucleotides line up with TRBD1. The TCR was taken from a man in his fifties or sixties with acute or convalescent COVID-19. The CDR3 loop is CASSPDGQGTNTEAFF. DNA of the CDR3: TGCGCCAGCAGCCCGGACGGACAGGGGACAAACACTGAAGCTTTCTTT.